This entry concerns a single TCR beta chain. The sample comes from a study of blood T cell repertoires in COVID-19. Overall study context: Samples taken during acute and convalescent COVID-19 were collected in the United States, Italy and Spain. Nucleic acid was either cDNA or gDNA, and it came from T cells, B-cell-depleted T cells, or PBMCs.

This CDR3 is built from 15 residues. V lost 1 base and J lost 6, with 14 bases in between. Per the germline V gene, CDR1 is SGHTA and CDR2 is FQGNSA. Original processing methods: Cell counts per sample came from amplifying reference gene primers. TCRdb's copy holds only in-frame clones and misses some; the assay was immunoSEQ multiplex PCR. V, J and clone size are taken as reported in that table, and D and trimming were inferred from the DNA itself. Here the sample spans tens of thousands of clones, 70% to 85% being singletons. The TCR originated in a man in his 60s with acute or convalescent COVID-19. The V gene is TRBV7-2, the J gene TRBJ2-3; D is perhaps TRBD1 (6 bases). What was sequenced was peripheral blood. CDR3 bases: TGTGCCAGCAGCTTAGGTCTTGGGGGCGCGGATACGCAGTATTTT. This encodes CASSLGLGGADTQYF.